These 32 T cell receptor beta chains were all obtained from the same sample, sequenced in a study of blood T cell repertoires in COVID-19. The repertoire was sequenced with immunoSEQ multiplex PCR; TCRdb's copy has only in-frame clones and lacks some. The sample has roughly 200,000 clones, 86% seen once; the top ten hold under 30%. The sequenced material came from PBMCs or T cells enriched from blood (not recorded which). The receptors shown here come from a woman aged 40 to 50 in a cohort exposed to, infected with or recovered from COVID-19 (not recorded which).

The chain recombines TRBV4-1 with TRBJ2-5; a possible D gene is TRBD1 (6 bases). Deletions cut 1 base from V and 2 bases from J, with 17 bases between. CDR3 length: 17 residues. Per the germline V gene, CDR1 is MGHRA and CDR2 is YSYEKL. The CDR3, as DNA: TGCGCCAGCAGCCAAGTCGAGGGTTGGGGGCAACAAGAGACCCAGTACTTC. It yields the protein CASSQVEGWGQQETQYF.

The chain combines TRBV29-1 with TRBJ1-1, with D uncertain. V was trimmed by 2 bases and J by 5 bases, leaving 6 bases between them. The CDR3 length is 11 residues. The germline gives CDR1 SQVTM, CDR2 ANQGSEA. The CDR3 sequence is CSVEIGTEAFF. CDR3 sequence (DNA): TGCAGCGTTGAAATCGGGACTGAAGCTTTCTTT.

This chain connects TRBV30 to TRBJ2-7, with TRBD2 matching over 9 bases. The CDR3 is 13 amino acids. After removal of 5 bases from V and 0 bases from J, the junction contained 2 bases not matched to a gene. Per the germline V gene, CDR1 is GTSNPN and CDR2 is SVGIG (reference sequence). CDR3 amino acids: CAWSSGNSYEQYF. The CDR3 nucleotides are TGTGCCTGGTCTAGCGGGAACTCCTACGAGCAGTACTTC.

The chain employs TRBV6-4 and TRBJ2-3; TRBD2 agrees at 9 bases. This CDR3 spans 18 amino acids. V shed 4 bases and J 3 bases; nucleotides not matched to a gene: 14. Germline CDR1 reads MRHNA; CDR2 reads SNTAGT. CDR3 protein: CASSAHPTSGRGTDTQYF. CDR3 DNA: TGTGCCAGCAGTGCCCACCCGACTAGCGGAAGAGGTACAGATACGCAGTATTTT.

This clone was recorded once. The V and J genes are TRBV7-6 and TRBJ1-5, with 9 bases fitting TRBD1. This CDR3 contains 15 residues. V was pared by 6 bases and J by 2 bases, with 5 bases of the junction left unmatched. The V gene's germline CDR1 is SGHVS and CDR2 FNYEAQ. The CDR3 region is CASSSGTGRNQPQHF. The CDR3 nucleotides read TGTGCCAGCAGTTCGGGGACAGGGCGCAATCAGCCCCAGCATTTT.

The rearrangement links TRBV7-2 to TRBJ2-3; the D gene is possibly TRBD2 (6 bases). Germline loops: CDR1 SGHTA, CDR2 FQGNSA. The V end lost 4 bases, the J end lost 0 bases, and 11 bases lay between the germline ends. The CDR3 runs to 15 residues. The CDR3 sequence: CASSSERASTDTQYF. DNA for the CDR3: TGTGCCAGCAGCTCCGAGCGGGCTAGCACAGATACGCAGTATTTT.

The V call is TRBV10-2, the J call TRBJ1-1; D uncertain. Trimming stripped 8 bases from V and 1 base from J, with 17 bases between. This CDR3 has 15 residues. Per the germline V gene, CDR1 is WSHSY and CDR2 is SAAADI. CDR3: CASGSDGGQNTEAFF. Here the CDR3 DNA reads TGCGCCAGCGGCTCGGACGGAGGCCAGAACACTGAAGCTTTCTTT.

The gene calls are TRBV2 and TRBJ1-5; D uncertain. Per the germline V gene, CDR1 is SNHLY and CDR2 is FYNNEI. Trimming removed 2 bases at V and 4 bases at J, with 9 bases between. The CDR3 runs to 14 residues. DNA for the CDR3: TGTGCCAGCAGTGAACTGCCAGGTAATCAGCCCCAGCATTTT. Translating gives CASSELPGNQPQHF.

This clone occurred once. V is TRBV4-1 and J is TRBJ1-1; D remains unclear. The CDR3 is made up of 14 amino acids. Germline V gene sequence: CDR1 MGHRA, CDR2 YSYEKL. V was cut by 0 bases and J by 9 bases, with 14 bases left in between. The CDR3 DNA follows: TGCGCCAGCAGCCAAGATAGGGAGATCTACAAAGCTTTCTTT. Its protein product is CASSQDREIYKAFF.

This clone has just one count. CDR3 nucleotides: TGTGCCAGCAGCTTAGATTCGGGGACTAATTACAATGAGCAGTTCTTC. It specifies CASSLDSGTNYNEQFF. The chain combines TRBV7-2 with TRBJ2-1; 7 nucleotides align to TRBD2. Germline V gene sequence: CDR1 SGHTA, CDR2 FQGNSA. The CDR3 consists of 16 residues. Trimming cost V 1 base and J 4 bases; bases outside gene matches: 7.

This clone came up once. The rearrangement uses TRBV3-1 (or the pseudogene TRBV3-2) and TRBJ1-2; D not certain. Germline V gene data show CDR1 as LGHDT and CDR2 as YNNKEL (reference sequence). Trimming stripped 0 bases from V and 8 bases from J, with 19 bases between. The CDR3 has 16 residues. The CDR3 here is CASSQDHGRGPYGYTF. The CDR3 DNA sequence: TGTGCCAGCAGCCAAGATCATGGTAGAGGGCCCTACGGCTACACCTTC.

The chain is built from TRBV7-9 and TRBJ2-1; D unclear. Between the trimmed V and J ends, which lost 5 bases and 4 bases, there was a span of 9 bases. Germline-derived CDR1 and CDR2 are SEHNR and FQNEAQ (reference sequence). CDR3 length: 13 residues. For the CDR3, the DNA is TGTGCCAGCAGCCTTCTGGCTTACAATGAGCAGTTCTTC. Protein product: CASSLLAYNEQFF.

J is TRBJ2-7 and V is TRBV4-1, with a weak D call TRBD1 (6 bases). V lost 5 bases to trimming and J lost 0 bases, with 11 bases between them. The CDR3 covers 14 residues. Germline V CDR1 and CDR2: MGHRA, YSYEKL. Here the CDR3 DNA reads TGCGCCAGCAGCTCCCGACAGGACTCCTACGAGCAGTACTTC. This translates into CASSSRQDSYEQYF.

The chain uses TRBV7-9 and TRBJ2-7; TRBD2 aligns across 7 bases. There are 13 residues in the CDR3. J was trimmed by 3 bases and V by 5 bases; bases with no gene match: 4. CDR1 is SEHNR and CDR2 is FQNEAQ in the germline V gene (reference sequence). For the CDR3, the DNA is TGTGCCAGCAGCGAGTGGACTAGCTACGAGCAGTACTTC. It yields the protein CASSEWTSYEQYF. Using reference TRBV7-9 and TRBJ2-7 for the parts outside the CDR3, the full variable domain is DTGVSQNPRHKITKRGQNVTFRCDPISEHNRLYWYRQTLGQGPEFLTYFQNEAQLEKSRLLSDRFSAERPKGSFSTLEIQRTEQGDSAMYLCASSEWTSYEQYFGPGTRLTVT.

The chain combines TRBV19 with TRBJ2-1; 7 nucleotides align to TRBD1. The germline V gene encodes CDR1 LNHDA and CDR2 SQIVND (reference sequence). V lost 7 bases and J lost 7; bases outside the gene matches: 4. There are 12 residues in the CDR3. Here the CDR3 DNA reads TGTGCCAGTAACCTACAGGGGAATGAGCAGTTCTTC. Translation: CASNLQGNEQFF.

The rearrangement joins TRBV2 to TRBJ2-7, with 7 bases that match TRBD1. The V gene's germline CDR1 is SNHLY and CDR2 FYNNEI. V lost 3 bases to trimming and J lost 4 bases; unmatched junction nucleotides: 3. The CDR3 consists of 13 residues. The CDR3 coding sequence is TGTGCCAGCAGTGATGGCAGGGGGTACGAGCAGTACTTC. Encoded protein: CASSDGRGYEQYF. Full variable domain (outside the CDR3, taken from reference TRBV2 and TRBJ2-7): EPEVTQTPSHQVTQMGQEVILRCVPISNHLYFYWYRQILGQKVEFLVSFYNNEISEKSEIFDDQFSVERPDGSNFTLKIRSTKLEDSAMYFCASSDGRGYEQYFGPGTRLTVT.

The chain combines TRBV4-2 with TRBJ2-7; 12 positions match TRBD2. Germline CDR1 and CDR2: LGHNA and YNFKEQ. The CDR3 loop spans 16 amino acids. V gave up 1 base and J gave up 3 bases; unmatched junction bases: 4. For the CDR3, the DNA is TGTGCCAGCAGCCAAGCGACTAGCGGGGGTAGCTACGAGCAGTACTTC. Encoded protein: CASSQATSGGSYEQYF.

The gene calls are TRBV6-5 and TRBJ2-1; D is ambiguous. Trimming removed 2 bases from V and 10 bases from J, with 12 bases in between. Germline-derived CDR1 and CDR2 are MNHEY and SVGAGI. The CDR3 spans 13 residues. The CDR3 DNA follows: TGTGCCAGCAGTTACGGGCCCGATCTAGAGCAGTTCTTC. Protein: CASSYGPDLEQFF.

The chain is built from TRBV15 and TRBJ1-1, with D uncertain. Trimming stripped 3 bases from V and 0 bases from J, with 11 bases between. The CDR3 sequence is 15 residues long. Germline V CDR1 and CDR2: LNHNV, YYDKDF (reference sequence). CDR3 region: CATSRERMMNTEAFF. The CDR3 nucleotides read TGTGCCACCAGCAGGGAGCGGATGATGAACACTGAAGCTTTCTTT.

The chain recombines TRBV28 with TRBJ2-1; 8 bases fit TRBD2. Looked up from germline, CDR1 is MDHEN and CDR2 is SYDVKM. There are 16 residues in the CDR3. The ends lost 4 bases at V and 6 bases at J; junction bases unmatched: 11. CDR3 in amino acids: CASSSRAGVLPNEQFF. The DNA for the CDR3 is TGTGCCAGCAGTTCCCGAGCGGGGGTTCTCCCCAATGAGCAGTTCTTC.

The chain is built from TRBV9 and TRBJ2-2; no reliable D call. Germline-derived CDR1 and CDR2 are SGDLS and YYNGEE. The CDR3 has 12 amino acids. The germline V and J ends were trimmed by 3 bases and 5 bases, with 5 bases remaining between them. The CDR3 reads CASSAQTGELFF. In nucleotides, the CDR3 is TGTGCCAGCAGCGCCCAGACCGGGGAGCTGTTTTTT.

This clone showed up just once. V gene TRBV5-5 combines with J gene TRBJ2-7; 7 bases map to TRBD1. The CDR3 totals 16 residues. Germline assignment: CDR1 SGHKS and CDR2 YYEKEE (reference sequence). Trimming removed 0 bases from V and 0 bases from J; junction bases left unmatched: 6. CDR3 nucleotides: TGTGCCAGCAGCTTGGCCGGGACAGTTAGCTCCTACGAGCAGTACTTC. Translation gives CASSLAGTVSSYEQYF.

The CDR3 DNA is TGTGCCAGCAGCCAACGTATTCTAGCGGGGTTTGACACCGGGGAGCTGTTTTTT. Translation: CASSQRILAGFDTGELFF. This sequence joins TRBV14 and TRBJ2-2; 9 bases line up with TRBD2. The J segment lost 3 bases and the V segment lost 2 bases, leaving 10 bases of the junction unmatched. The CDR3 contains 18 residues. The germline CDR1 and CDR2 sequences are SGHDN and FVKESK.

V gene TRBV2 combines with J gene TRBJ1-5, with D possibly matching TRBD1 (5 bases). Germline V gene sequence: CDR1 SNHLY, CDR2 FYNNEI. Trimming pared 4 bases from V and 7 bases from J, leaving 11 bases between. The CDR3 covers 13 residues. The CDR3 protein is CASSVQGGQPQHF. DNA of the CDR3: TGTGCCAGCAGTGTGCAGGGCGGACAGCCCCAGCATTTT.

The rearrangement joins TRBV6-2 or TRBV6-3 to TRBJ1-2, with a possible D match to TRBD1 (5 bases). V lost 0 bases, J lost 6 bases, and 11 bases lay in between. Germline CDR1 reads MNHEY; CDR2 reads SVGEGT. There are 14 residues in the CDR3. The DNA of the CDR3 is TGTGCCAGCAGTTACTCGAAGGGGATCAATGGCTACACCTTC. It specifies CASSYSKGINGYTF.

This chain uses TRBV18 with TRBJ2-7, with 7 bases that match TRBD1. The CDR3 loop spans 15 amino acids. From germline, CDR1 is KGHSH and CDR2 LQKENI. V lost 1 base and J lost 0; bases outside the gene matches: 3. CDR3 nucleotide sequence: TGTGCCAGCTCACCACTCGGGGACAGCTCCTACGAGCAGTACTTC. It is translated as CASSPLGDSSYEQYF.

Written as DNA, the CDR3 is TGTGCCAGCAGTTATAGACAGGGGACTGGCTACACCTTC. Its protein product is CASSYRQGTGYTF. This chain connects TRBV12-3 or TRBV12-4 to TRBJ1-2; 8 nucleotides agree with TRBD1. V was pared by 4 bases and J by 7 bases, with 5 bases of the junction left unmatched. The CDR3 totals 13 residues.

The chain couples TRBV5-1 to TRBJ2-5, with D perhaps TRBD2 (6 bases). The CDR3 loop spans 14 amino acids. Germline V gene sequence: CDR1 SGHRS, CDR2 YFSETQ. The V and J ends lost 4 bases and 5 bases respectively, with 15 bases between them. CDR3 sequence (DNA): TGCGCCAGCAGCGGGACCCCCGCGGGGGAGACCCAGTACTTC. Translated: CASSGTPAGETQYF.

This clone showed up just a few times. The chain couples TRBV7-2 to TRBJ2-1; 7 bases map to TRBD2. Germline V gene lookup returns CDR1 SGHTA and CDR2 FQGNSA. The CDR3 covers 16 residues. The trim removed 5 bases at V and 3 bases at J, leaving 10 bases unmatched. The CDR3 protein is CASSTLSGHDYNEQFF. For the CDR3, the DNA is TGTGCCAGCAGCACCCTTAGCGGGCACGACTACAATGAGCAGTTCTTC.

This clone was counted a single time. The rearrangement links TRBV9 to TRBJ1-1; the match to TRBD1 covers 7 bases. The CDR3 is made up of 14 amino acids. V shed 4 bases, J shed 1 base, and the junction held 4 bases outside the gene matches. Germline V CDR1 and CDR2: SGDLS, YYNGEE. This CDR3 reads CASSPHRGNTEAFF. In DNA, the CDR3 is TGTGCCAGCAGCCCCCACAGGGGGAACACTGAAGCTTTCTTT.

The chain employs TRBV28 and TRBJ2-4; a possible D gene is TRBD2 (6 bases). CDR3 length equals 18 residues. CDR1 is MDHEN and CDR2 is SYDVKM in the germline V gene. The germline V and J ends were trimmed by 6 bases and 9 bases, with 30 bases remaining between them. Here the CDR3 reads CASRHIIEGGPRGGIQYF. CDR3 in DNA: TGTGCCAGCAGACACATTATTGAGGGAGGCCCACGGGGTGGCATTCAGTACTTC.

DNA for the CDR3: TGCGCCAGCAGTGACAGGGGGCTCTACGAGCAGTACTTC. It yields the protein CASSDRGLYEQYF. The rearrangement links TRBV10-2 to TRBJ2-7, with 8 bases aligning to TRBD1. The CDR3 contains 13 residues. Trimming took 3 bases from V and 3 from J; bases not matched to a gene: 1. Germline CDR1 and CDR2: WSHSY and SAAADI.